These 19 T cell receptor beta chains originate from one sample sequenced in a study of CD8+ T cells in alopecia areata. cDNA prepared by RNA extraction and subsequent reverse transcription served as the template for sequencing. Some clones are missing from TCRdb's copy, which holds only in-frame ones; the method was immunoSEQ multiplex PCR. The profile shows around 140,000 clones, less than 70% of them singletons. Documented treatment: oral pan-JAK inhibitor, 5-10 mg twice daily. The sequencing here drew on CD8+ T cells sorted from blood, taken at week 4, from a patient treated with tofacitinib. These receptors all stem from a human donor with alopecia areata.

The chain is built from TRBV4-1 and TRBJ1-1, with D possibly matching TRBD1 (6 bases). This CDR3 is 16 amino acids long. Germline V gene data show CDR1 as MGHRA and CDR2 as YSYEKL. V dropped 6 bases and J dropped 3 bases, with 20 bases sitting between them. The CDR3 loop reads CASSPNGRGADTEAFF. The CDR3 DNA is TGCGCCAGCAGTCCTAATGGTAGGGGGGCGGACACTGAAGCTTTCTTT.

This sequence joins TRBV13 and TRBJ1-1, with D maybe TRBD1 (6 bases). From germline, CDR1 is PRHDT and CDR2 FYEKMQ (reference sequence). The CDR3 length is 15 residues. V lost 6 bases, J lost 3 bases, and 17 bases lay in between. The DNA of the CDR3 is TGTGCCAGCAGTTTCGTCGGGGGGCTTGACACTGAAGCTTTCTTT. Translation: CASSFVGGLDTEAFF.

This clone showed up many times. The V call is TRBV6-4, the J call TRBJ2-1; TRBD1 matches 8 bases. The germline V gene has CDR1 MRHNA and CDR2 SNTAGT. The CDR3 consists of 14 residues. The junction had 9 bases not matched to a gene; V was cut back by 6 bases and J by 8 bases. CDR3 DNA sequence: TGTGCCAGCAGCCCGGGACAGGATGTCGATGAGCAGTTCTTC. It is translated as CASSPGQDVDEQFF.

The rearrangement links TRBV6-5 to TRBJ1-5; no definite D call. V dropped 0 bases and J dropped 9 bases, with 6 bases sitting between them. The CDR3 contains 12 residues. CDR1 is MNHEY, CDR2 SVGAGI, per germline. As DNA, the CDR3 is TGTGCCAGCAGTTACTCGAATGGGCCCCAGCATTTT. Amino acids: CASSYSNGPQHF.

This clone was counted only a few times. The CDR3 DNA sequence: TGCAGCGTTGAAGGGCGGGGGGTCACAGATACGCAGTATTTT. It yields the protein CSVEGRGVTDTQYF. The chain links TRBV29-1 to TRBJ2-3; 8 bases map to TRBD2. CDR3 length: 14 amino acids. Losses at the gene ends were 1 base for V and 2 bases for J; bases not matched to a gene: 2. Germline CDR1 reads SQVTM; CDR2 reads ANQGSEA.

This clone has just a few counts. The chain combines TRBV2 with TRBJ2-2; D is ambiguous. Germline CDR1 and CDR2: SNHLY and FYNNEI. The CDR3 covers 15 residues. V was shortened by 6 bases and J by 5 bases, with 16 bases between the two germline ends. CDR3 DNA: TGTGCCAGCAGCGAGGATGTGGGGTCGACCGGGGAGCTGTTTTTT. It specifies CASSEDVGSTGELFF.

The rearrangement links TRBV18 to TRBJ2-5; D not certain. Looked up from germline, CDR1 is KGHSH and CDR2 is LQKENI. Trimming cost V 4 bases and J 5 bases, with 17 bases left between them. The CDR3 is made up of 15 amino acids. The CDR3 DNA sequence: TGTGCCAGCTCACGTTCGGGCGAGTCTTGGGAGACCCAGTACTTC. Its translation is CASSRSGESWETQYF.

This clone has just a few counts. The chain recombines TRBV6-5 with TRBJ1-5, with 8 positions matching TRBD1. With V trimmed by 6 bases and J by 5 bases, 6 bases remained unmatched. The germline V gene has CDR1 MNHEY and CDR2 SVGAGI. This CDR3 spans 14 amino acids. CDR3 DNA sequence: TGTGCCAGCAGCTCAGGGGGCGCCGATCAGCCCCAGCATTTT. This sequence encodes CASSSGGADQPQHF.

This clone came up a few times. This rearrangement joins TRBV10-3 to TRBJ2-7, with TRBD1 matching over 11 bases. The germline gives CDR1 ENHRY, CDR2 SYGVKD. This CDR3 is built from 15 residues. V dropped 5 bases and J dropped 3; count of bases not matched to a gene: 6. In nucleotides, the CDR3 is TGTGCCATCAGTTCTTCCGGGACAGGGGGCTACGAGCAGTACTTC. It encodes CAISSSGTGGYEQYF.

This chain links TRBV13 with TRBJ1-5, with D maybe TRBD1 (5 bases). This CDR3 is 14 amino acids long. CDR1 and CDR2 from the germline V gene are PRHDT and FYEKMQ (reference sequence). Between the trimmed V and J ends, which lost 3 bases and 5 bases, there was a span of 11 bases. Here the CDR3 DNA reads TGTGCCAGCAGCTTTGGGGGGTCAGATCAGCCCCAGCATTTT. It yields the protein CASSFGGSDQPQHF.

The chain is built from TRBV30 and TRBJ2-3; the D is unclear. This CDR3 spans 13 amino acids. Germline CDR1 GTSNPN, CDR2 SVGIG (reference sequence). The germline V and J ends were trimmed by 4 bases and 4 bases, with 12 bases remaining between them. CDR3 sequence (DNA): TGTGCCTGGAACTTGGTAGACGCAGATACGCAGTATTTT. Its protein product is CAWNLVDADTQYF.

The gene calls are TRBV29-1 and TRBJ2-5; D is unclear. The CDR3 runs to 11 residues. The V end lost 5 bases, the J end lost 2 bases, and 6 bases lay between the germline ends. Looked up from germline, CDR1 is SQVTM and CDR2 is ANQGSEA. CDR3 sequence (DNA): TGCAGCGTTTTTCAGCAAGAGACCCAGTACTTC. Translated: CSVFQQETQYF.

In DNA form, the CDR3 reads TGTGCCAGCAGCTTGGCTCGGAACTATGGCTACACCTTC. This gives the protein CASSLARNYGYTF. The V gene is TRBV5-6, the J gene TRBJ1-2; D unresolved. V dropped 0 bases and J dropped 2 bases, with 5 bases sitting between them. This CDR3 has 13 residues. The germline V gene encodes CDR1 SGHDT and CDR2 YYEEEE.

The V and J genes are TRBV2 and TRBJ1-5, with a weak D call TRBD1 (5 bases). This CDR3 comprises 13 residues. Germline V gives CDR1 SNHLY, CDR2 FYNNEI. V lost 6 bases, J lost 4 bases, and 10 bases lay in between. CDR3 region: CASRGGENQPQHF. The DNA of the CDR3 is TGTGCCAGCAGAGGAGGGGAAAATCAGCCCCAGCATTTT.

The chain joins TRBV6-6 to TRBJ2-5; D uncertain. CDR1 and CDR2 (germline): MNHNY, SVGAGI (reference sequence). The CDR3 is made up of 14 amino acids. V lost 4 bases and J 0 bases, leaving 9 bases between the germline ends. CDR3 nucleotide sequence: TGTGCCAGCAGTTCCTCGAGCGACCAAGAGACCCAGTACTTC. It specifies CASSSSSDQETQYF.

The chain has TRBV27 and TRBJ2-1, with D possibly being TRBD2 (5 bases). CDR1 and CDR2 from the germline V gene are MNHEY and SMNVEV (reference sequence). This CDR3 is built from 16 residues. The V gene lost 2 bases and the J gene lost 3 bases, with 14 bases spanning the gap. This chain's CDR3 is CASSLALGEIYNEQFF. The CDR3 DNA is TGTGCCAGCAGTTTAGCGCTTGGGGAGATCTACAATGAGCAGTTCTTC.

In regard to this clone: Mismatch with germline at one junction end may stem from a read error. This chain links TRBV7-7 with TRBJ2-5, with 14 nucleotides matching TRBD2. CDR3 size: 15 residues. CDR1 is SSHAT and CDR2 is FNYEAQ in the germline V gene (reference sequence). Here the CDR3 reads CASSSGLAGVETQYF. In DNA, the CDR3 is TGTGCTAGCAGCTCGGGACTAGCGGGGGTAGAGACCCAGTACTTC.

The chain has TRBV30 and TRBJ1-2, with a tentative D call TRBD1 (6 bases). The CDR3 consists of 12 residues. The V gene lost 7 bases and the J gene lost 7 bases, with 16 bases spanning the gap. The germline gives CDR1 GTSNPN, CDR2 SVGIG (reference sequence). This CDR3 reads CASGGRGAGYTF. For the CDR3, the DNA is TGTGCCTCGGGGGGCAGGGGCGCTGGCTACACCTTC.

The chain recombines TRBV2 with TRBJ2-4; TRBD2 is a possible D gene (5 bases). The CDR3 consists of 15 residues. The V gene's germline CDR1 is SNHLY and CDR2 FYNNEI. Trimming left V 8 bases short and J 0 bases short, with 14 bases between. CDR3 DNA: TGTGCCAGCGCCGGGATAGCCGTAGCCAAAAACATTCAGTACTTC. Translation: CASAGIAVAKNIQYF.